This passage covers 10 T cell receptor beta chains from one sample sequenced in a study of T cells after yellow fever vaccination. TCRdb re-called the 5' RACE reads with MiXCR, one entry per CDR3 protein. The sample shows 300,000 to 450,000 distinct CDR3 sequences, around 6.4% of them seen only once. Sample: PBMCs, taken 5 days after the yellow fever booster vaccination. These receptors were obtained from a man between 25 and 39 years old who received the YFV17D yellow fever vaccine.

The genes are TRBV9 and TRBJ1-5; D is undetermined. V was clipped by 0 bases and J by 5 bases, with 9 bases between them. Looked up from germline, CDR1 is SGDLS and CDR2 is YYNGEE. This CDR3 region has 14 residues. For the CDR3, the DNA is TGTGCCAGCAGCGTAGGTACAGAAGATCAGCCCCAGCATTTT. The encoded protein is CASSVGTEDQPQHF.

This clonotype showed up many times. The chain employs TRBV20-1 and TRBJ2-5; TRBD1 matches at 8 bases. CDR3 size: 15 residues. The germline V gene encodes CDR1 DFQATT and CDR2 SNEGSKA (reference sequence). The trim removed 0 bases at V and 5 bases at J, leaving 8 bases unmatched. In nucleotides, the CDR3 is TGCAGTGCTAGAGATCGGCGGACAGGGTGGGAGACCCAGTACTTC. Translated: CSARDRRTGWETQYF.

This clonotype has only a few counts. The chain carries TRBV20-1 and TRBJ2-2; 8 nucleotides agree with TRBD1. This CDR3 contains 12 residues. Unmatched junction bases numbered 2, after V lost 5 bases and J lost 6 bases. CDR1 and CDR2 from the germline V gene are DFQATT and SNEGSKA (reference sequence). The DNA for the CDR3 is TGCAGTGCTGGACAGGGATCCGGGGAGCTGTTTTTT. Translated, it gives CSAGQGSGELFF.

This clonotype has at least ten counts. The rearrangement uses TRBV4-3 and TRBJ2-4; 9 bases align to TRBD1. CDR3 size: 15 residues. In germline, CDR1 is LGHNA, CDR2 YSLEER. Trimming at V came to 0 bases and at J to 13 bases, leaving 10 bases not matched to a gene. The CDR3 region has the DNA TGCGCCAGCAGCCAAGAGGGACAGGGTAGCGGTACACAGTACTTC. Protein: CASSQEGQGSGTQYF.

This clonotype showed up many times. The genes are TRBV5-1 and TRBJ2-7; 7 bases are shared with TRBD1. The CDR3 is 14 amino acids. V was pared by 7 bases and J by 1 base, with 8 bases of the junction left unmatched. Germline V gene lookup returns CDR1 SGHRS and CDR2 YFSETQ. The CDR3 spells CASALGTVSYEQYF. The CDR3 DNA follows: TGCGCCAGCGCCCTCGGGACAGTTTCCTACGAGCAGTACTTC.

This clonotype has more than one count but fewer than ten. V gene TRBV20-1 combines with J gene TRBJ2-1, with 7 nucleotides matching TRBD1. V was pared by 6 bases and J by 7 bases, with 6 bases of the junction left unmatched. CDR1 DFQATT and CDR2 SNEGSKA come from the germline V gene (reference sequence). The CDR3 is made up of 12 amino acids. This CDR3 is CSARTGFNEQFF. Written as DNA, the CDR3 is TGCAGTGCCCGGACAGGCTTTAATGAGCAGTTCTTC.

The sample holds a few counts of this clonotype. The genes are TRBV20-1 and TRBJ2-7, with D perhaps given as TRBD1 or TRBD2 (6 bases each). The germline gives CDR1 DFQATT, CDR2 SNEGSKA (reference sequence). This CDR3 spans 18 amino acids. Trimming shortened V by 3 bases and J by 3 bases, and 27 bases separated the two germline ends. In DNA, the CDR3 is TGCAGTGCTAGTCCCGTCTCGACTACAGGGTTGGGACTCTACGAGCAGTACTTC. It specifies CSASPVSTTGLGLYEQYF.

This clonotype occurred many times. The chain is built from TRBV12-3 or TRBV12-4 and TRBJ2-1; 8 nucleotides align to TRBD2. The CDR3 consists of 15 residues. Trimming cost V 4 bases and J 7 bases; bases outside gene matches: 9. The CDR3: CASSWGAGEGNEQFF. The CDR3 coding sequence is TGTGCCAGCAGTTGGGGAGCGGGAGAGGGGAATGAGCAGTTCTTC.

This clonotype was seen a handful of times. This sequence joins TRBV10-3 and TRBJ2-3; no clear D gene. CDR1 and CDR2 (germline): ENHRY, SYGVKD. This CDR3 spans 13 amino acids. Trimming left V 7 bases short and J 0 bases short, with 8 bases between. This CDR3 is CAITAESTDTQYF. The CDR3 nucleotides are TGTGCCATCACGGCGGAAAGCACAGATACGCAGTATTTT.

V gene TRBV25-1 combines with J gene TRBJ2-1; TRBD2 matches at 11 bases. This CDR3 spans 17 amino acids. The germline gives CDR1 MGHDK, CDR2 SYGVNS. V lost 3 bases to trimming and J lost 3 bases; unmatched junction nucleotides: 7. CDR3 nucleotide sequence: TGTGCCAGCAGTGACTCCCGGGGGACTAGCGGCTACAATGAGCAGTTCTTC. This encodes CASSDSRGTSGYNEQFF.